This T cell receptor (beta chain) derives from a study of blood T cell repertoires in COVID-19. Whole-study context: COVID-19 samples, acute and convalescent, were from the United States, Italy and Spain. Sources were T cells, B-cell-depleted T cells, or PBMCs; the material itself was cDNA or gDNA.

This CDR3 region has 10 residues. The germline CDR1 and CDR2 sequences are SQVTM and ANQGSEA. V lost 4 bases to trimming and J lost 6 bases, with 6 bases between them. Original handling: Amplification from reference gene primers served as the basis for estimated nucleated cell counts. The repertoire was sequenced with immunoSEQ multiplex PCR; TCRdb's copy has only in-frame clones and lacks some. V and J calls plus clone size are reproduced from that table; the DNA served to infer D and trimming. Altogether about 110,000 clones are present, less than 85% being singletons, with the ten largest covering less than 2%.

This TCR derives from a woman aged 40 to 50 with acute or convalescent COVID-19. Sequenced input: peripheral blood. The rearrangement joins TRBV29-1 to TRBJ1-1; D is ambiguous. CDR3 DNA sequence: TGCAGCGTTGGAGGCGCTGAAGCTTTCTTT. Translation: CSVGGAEAFF.